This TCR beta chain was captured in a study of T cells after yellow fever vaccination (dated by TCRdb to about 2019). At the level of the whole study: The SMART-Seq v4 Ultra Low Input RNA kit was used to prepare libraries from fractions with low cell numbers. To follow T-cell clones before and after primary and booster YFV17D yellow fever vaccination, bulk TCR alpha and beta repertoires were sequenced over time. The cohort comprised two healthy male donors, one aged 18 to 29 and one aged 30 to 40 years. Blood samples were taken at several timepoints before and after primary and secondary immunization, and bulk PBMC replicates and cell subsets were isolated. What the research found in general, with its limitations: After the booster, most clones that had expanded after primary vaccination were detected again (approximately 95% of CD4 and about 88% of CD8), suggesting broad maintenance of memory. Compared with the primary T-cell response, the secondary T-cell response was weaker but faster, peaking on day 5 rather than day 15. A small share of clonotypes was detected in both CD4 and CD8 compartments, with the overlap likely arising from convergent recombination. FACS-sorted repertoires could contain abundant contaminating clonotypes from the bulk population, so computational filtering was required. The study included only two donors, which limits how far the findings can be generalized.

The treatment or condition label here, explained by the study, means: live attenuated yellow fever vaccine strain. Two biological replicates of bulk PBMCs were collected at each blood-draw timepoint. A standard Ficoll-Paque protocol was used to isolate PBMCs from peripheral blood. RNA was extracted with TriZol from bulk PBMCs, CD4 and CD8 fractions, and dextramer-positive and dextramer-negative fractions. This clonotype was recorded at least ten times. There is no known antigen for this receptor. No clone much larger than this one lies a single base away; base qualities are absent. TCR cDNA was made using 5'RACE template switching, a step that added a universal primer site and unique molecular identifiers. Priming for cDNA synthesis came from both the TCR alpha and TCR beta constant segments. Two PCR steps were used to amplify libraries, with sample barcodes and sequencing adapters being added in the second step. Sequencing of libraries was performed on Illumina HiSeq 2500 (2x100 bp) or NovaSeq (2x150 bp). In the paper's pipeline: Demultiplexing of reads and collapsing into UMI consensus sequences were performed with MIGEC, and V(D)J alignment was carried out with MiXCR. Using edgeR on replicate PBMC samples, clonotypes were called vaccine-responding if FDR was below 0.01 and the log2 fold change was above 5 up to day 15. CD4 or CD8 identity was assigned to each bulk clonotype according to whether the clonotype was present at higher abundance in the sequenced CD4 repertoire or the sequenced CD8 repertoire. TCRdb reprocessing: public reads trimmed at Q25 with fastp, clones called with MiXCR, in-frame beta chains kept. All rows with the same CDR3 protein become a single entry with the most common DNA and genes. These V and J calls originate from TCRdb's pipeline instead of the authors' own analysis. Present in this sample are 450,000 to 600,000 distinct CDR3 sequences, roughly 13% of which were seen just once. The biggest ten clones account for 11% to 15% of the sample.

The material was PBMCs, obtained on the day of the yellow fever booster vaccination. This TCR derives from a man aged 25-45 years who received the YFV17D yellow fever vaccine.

CDR3 protein: CASRGLAGEETQYF. DNA sequence: TGCGCCAGCAGAGGACTAGCGGGAGAAGAGACCCAGTACTTC. The receptor chain draws on TRBV10-2 and TRBJ2-5; 13 nucleotides in the junction match TRBD2. The CDR3, from cysteine to phenylalanine, totals 14 residues. The kept DNA is CDR3 alone, 42 bases in frame from the first base. CDR1 and CDR2 are drawn from the germline V gene: WSHSY, SAAADI. For this chain, trimming is 6 bases at the V end and 3 bases at the J end, and the number of junction bases without a gene match is 1.